This T cell receptor (beta chain) was identified during a study of OX40 agonist ivuxolimab in advanced cancers. Study-wide results and caveats: Researchers did not determine the expanded peripheral T cells' antigen specificity. Partly responding patients at 0.1-3.0 mg/kg showed some of the smallest clonal expansion.

Details on this clone: Antigen specificity is unknown.

Profiled with immunoSEQ multiplex PCR; TCRdb holds only in-frame clones, not every one. The sample has tens of thousands of clones; less than 95% are singletons. The sequence came from an adult with an advanced solid tumor such as melanoma, head and neck, liver or kidney cancer. This sample comprised CD4+ or CD8+ T cells sorted from blood, obtained in a trial of the OX40 agonist ivuxolimab.

In DNA, the CDR3 is TGTGCCAGCAGCTTAGGGGACACCAGCACAGATACGCAGTATTTT. Translated: CASSLGDTSTDTQYF. V gene TRBV7-9 combines with J gene TRBJ2-3, with TRBD1 as a possible D gene (6 bases). The length of the CDR3 is 15 residues. The germline gives CDR1 SEHNR, CDR2 FQNEAQ (reference sequence). V dropped 1 base and J dropped 0 bases, with 8 bases sitting between them.